The 2 T cell receptor beta chains below all came from one sample that was sequenced in a study of OX40 agonist ivuxolimab in advanced cancers. The method was immunoSEQ multiplex PCR; TCRdb's version includes in-frame clones alone and lacks a portion of them. The profile shows 75,000 to 95,000 clones, more than 70% of them singletons. The source material was CD4+ or CD8+ T cells sorted from blood, sampled in a trial of the OX40 agonist ivuxolimab. The source is an adult with an advanced solid tumor such as melanoma, head and neck, liver or kidney cancer.

This chain links TRBV4-1 with TRBJ2-3; D not certain. The CDR3 is 16 amino acids. The V and J ends lost 0 bases and 6 bases respectively, with 16 bases between them. Germline CDR1 and CDR2: MGHRA and YSYEKL. The CDR3 spells CASSQERVLLGDTQYF. The CDR3 DNA reads as TGCGCCAGCAGCCAAGAAAGGGTTCTCCTAGGGGATACGCAGTATTTT.

V usage is TRBV14 and J usage is TRBJ2-1; TRBD1 matches 9 bases. The V and J ends lost 4 bases and 7 bases, in that order; junction bases with no gene match: 14. The CDR3 sequence is 17 residues long. The germline V gene has CDR1 SGHDN and CDR2 FVKESK. The CDR3: CASSRLYRDRAKNEQFF. The CDR3 bases are TGTGCCAGCAGCCGGCTTTACCGGGACAGGGCAAAAAATGAGCAGTTCTTC.